This T cell receptor (beta chain) stems from a study of blood T cell repertoires in COVID-19. As for the study in general: Both acute and convalescent COVID-19 samples were obtained from the United States, Italy and Spain. From T cells, B-cell-depleted T cells, or PBMCs came the material, which was cDNA or gDNA.

In the source study's methods: Amplified reference gene primers provided the basis for estimating nucleated cell counts. The method was immunoSEQ multiplex PCR; TCRdb's version includes in-frame clones alone and lacks a portion of them. V and J calls and clone size are as listed in that table; D and trimming were resolved from the DNA. The profile shows approximately 73,000 clones, 81% of them singletons. This CDR3 has 16 amino acids. V gave up 5 bases and J gave up 4 bases, with 22 bases separating them. The receptor was isolated from a woman in her seventies with acute or convalescent COVID-19. This chain uses TRBV5-3 with TRBJ2-7, with D maybe TRBD1 (6 bases). TRBV5-3 is designated an ORF whose function remains uncertain. Sequenced sample: peripheral blood. CDR3 DNA sequence: TGTGCCAGAAGTCAGAAACAGGGTCATCGACTATACGAGCAGTACTTC. Its protein is CARSQKQGHRLYEQYF.